The clone carrying this TCR beta chain was recorded many times. Its antigen is not identified. These data come from a study of identical twins. Overall study findings and caveats: Abundant beta clonotypes from cord blood bore fewer insertions; memory repertoires lacked this pattern. Invariant MAIT and iNKT cells are populations that could partly confound zero-insertion analyses.

The CDR3 length is 15 residues. J lost 8 bases, V lost 1 base, and 8 bases had no gene match. A universal primer site came from template switching; cDNA carried unique molecular identifiers. TCRdb reprocessed the 5' RACE reads with MiXCR, giving one entry per CDR3 protein. The sample lists about 900,000 distinct CDR3 sequences, approximately 13% occurring once. The sample also formed part of further work on yellow fever vaccine responses in identical twins. That report adds: Twins' vaccine T cell responses reportedly seemed partly convergent and partly personalized.

The sequence was collected from a woman aged 18-35 years in good health. The V and J genes are TRBV12-3 or TRBV12-4 and TRBJ1-2; TRBD1 agrees at 9 bases. The sequencing sample was made of PBMCs. CDR3 region: CASSLGPQGAKGYTF. The CDR3 coding sequence is TGTGCCAGCAGTTTAGGGCCACAGGGGGCCAAAGGCTACACCTTC.